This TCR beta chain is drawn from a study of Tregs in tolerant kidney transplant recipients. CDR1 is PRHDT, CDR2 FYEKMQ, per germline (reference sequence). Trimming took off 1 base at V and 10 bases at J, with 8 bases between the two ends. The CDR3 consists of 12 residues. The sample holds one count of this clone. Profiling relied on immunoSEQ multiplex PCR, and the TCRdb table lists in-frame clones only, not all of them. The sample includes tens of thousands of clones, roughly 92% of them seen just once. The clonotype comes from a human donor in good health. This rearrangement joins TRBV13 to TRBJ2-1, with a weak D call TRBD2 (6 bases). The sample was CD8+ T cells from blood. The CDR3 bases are TGTGCCAGCAGCTTAGAGGGGAGGGAGCAGTTCTTC. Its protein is CASSLEGREQFF. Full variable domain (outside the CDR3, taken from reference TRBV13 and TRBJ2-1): AAGVIQSPRHLIKEKRETATLKCYPIPRHDTVYWYQQGPGQDPQFLISFYEKMQSDKGSIPDRFSAQQFSDYHSELNMSSLELGDSALYFCASSLEGREQFFGPGTRLTVL.